This T cell receptor beta chain was recorded in a study of blood T cell repertoires in COVID-19. The germline V gene encodes CDR1 SGHDT and CDR2 YYEEEE. This CDR3 spans 13 amino acids. V gave up 2 bases and J gave up 4 bases; unmatched junction bases: 2. Only in-frame clones appear in the TCRdb table, and some are missing; sequencing was by immunoSEQ multiplex PCR. This table holds roughly 71,000 clones, approximately 88% found once. The source is a man aged 50 or older with acute or convalescent COVID-19. The specimen sequenced was peripheral blood. The rearrangement links TRBV5-6 to TRBJ1-1, with 7 bases fitting TRBD1. The CDR3 DNA reads TGTGCCAGCAGCTTTACAGGGGTCACTGAAGCTTTCTTT. This gives the protein CASSFTGVTEAFF.